The 14 T cell receptor beta chains below all came from one sample that was sequenced in a study of T cells in Graves' hyperthyroidism and ophthalmopathy. RNA transcripts were the template for amplifying TCR beta CDR3 regions. Using the HTBI primer set, a first-round RT-PCR was run on the TCR CDR3. MiXCR was run by TCRdb on the multiplex PCR reads, yielding one entry per CDR3 protein. The repertoire holds 300,000 to 450,000 distinct CDR3 sequences, with over 11% as singletons. The sequencing sample was made of blood. The receptors originated from a woman in her fifties or sixties with Graves' hyperthyroidism.

This chain joins TRBV14 and TRBJ1-2; TRBD1 might be the D (5 bases). Germline-derived CDR1 and CDR2 are SGHDN and FVKESK. V was trimmed by 2 bases and J by 0 bases, leaving 13 bases between them. The CDR3 has 16 amino acids. The CDR3 DNA reads TGTGCCAGCAGCCAAACCTGGGGCACTTCTAACTATGGCTACACCTTC. This sequence encodes CASSQTWGTSNYGYTF.

This clonotype was observed many times. CDR3 sequence (DNA): TGTGCCAGCAGTGAAGAGCGGGGTGGGACTGAAGCTTTCTTT. Its protein is CASSEERGGTEAFF. The chain recombines TRBV2 with TRBJ1-1, with D hard to call. The V gene lost 1 base and the J gene lost 5 bases, with 11 bases spanning the gap. The CDR3 length is 14 residues. From germline, CDR1 is SNHLY and CDR2 FYNNEI.

This sequence joins TRBV5-1 and TRBJ2-7, with 9 nucleotides matching TRBD1. Trimming removed 4 bases from V and 5 bases from J; junction bases left unmatched: 7. From germline, CDR1 is SGHRS and CDR2 YFSETQ. The CDR3 consists of 14 residues. The CDR3 nucleotides read TGCGCCAGCAGCGGAGGACAGGGGTGGGACGAGCAGTACTTC. Its translation: CASSGGQGWDEQYF.

V and J are TRBV29-1 and TRBJ1-1; D is perhaps TRBD1 (5 bases). Per germline, CDR1 SQVTM and CDR2 ANQGSEA. Trimming stripped 8 bases from V and 5 bases from J, with 21 bases between. This CDR3 has 14 amino acids. The CDR3 loop reads CSPLGGRSGTEAFF. The CDR3 DNA is TGCAGCCCCCTCGGGGGGAGGTCCGGGACTGAAGCTTTCTTT.

Ten or more counts support this clonotype. This chain uses TRBV11-2 with TRBJ2-1; 11 bases line up with TRBD2. Germline V gene sequence: CDR1 SGHAT, CDR2 FQNNGV. With V trimmed by 2 bases and J by 5 bases, 2 bases remained unmatched. The CDR3 consists of 15 residues. CDR3 in DNA: TGTGCCAGCAGCTTAATGGGACTAGCGGACAATGAGCAGTTCTTC. Its protein is CASSLMGLADNEQFF.

V and J are TRBV10-3 and TRBJ1-2; 7 bases are shared with TRBD1. In germline, CDR1 is ENHRY, CDR2 SYGVKD. The CDR3 covers 15 residues. Losses at the gene ends were 4 bases for V and 0 bases for J; bases not matched to a gene: 5. The CDR3 here is CAISAGQDSNYGYTF. Written as DNA, the CDR3 is TGTGCCATCAGTGCTGGACAGGACTCTAACTATGGCTACACCTTC.

This clonotype was observed many times. The chain links TRBV6-1 to TRBJ2-5, with TRBD2 as a possible D gene (5 bases). The CDR3 has 16 amino acids. The germline V gene has CDR1 MNHNS and CDR2 SASEGT. V lost 5 bases, J lost 2 bases, and 18 bases lay in between. CDR3 bases: TGTGCCAGCAGTTTTCCGAGCCCAAGCGGACAAGAGACCCAGTACTTC. Translated: CASSFPSPSGQETQYF.

The table lists this clonotype with many counts. This chain connects TRBV7-2 to TRBJ1-2; no definite D call. Per germline, CDR1 SGHTA and CDR2 FQGNSA. The CDR3 length is 14 residues. Between the trimmed V and J ends, which lost 1 base and 2 bases, there was a span of 8 bases. CDR3 protein: CASSLGRENYGYTF. The CDR3 DNA reads TGTGCCAGCAGCTTAGGGAGGGAAAACTATGGCTACACCTTC.

This clonotype was seen at least ten times. The chain uses TRBV3-1 and TRBJ2-1; 7 nucleotides align to TRBD2. J gave up 2 bases and V 1 base, and 5 bases lay outside the gene matches. The germline gives CDR1 LGHDT, CDR2 YNNKEL (reference sequence). The CDR3 loop spans 16 amino acids. The CDR3 loop reads CASSQGLALPYNEQFF. CDR3 nucleotides: TGTGCCAGCAGCCAAGGACTAGCTTTGCCCTACAATGAGCAGTTCTTC.

This clonotype showed up many times. CDR3 DNA: TGCAGTGCTAGCCCTAGGACTAGCGGGAGTAGCACAGATACGCAGTATTTT. Translation: CSASPRTSGSSTDTQYF. This chain joins TRBV20-1 and TRBJ2-3; 13 nucleotides line up with TRBD2. This CDR3 has 17 residues. V dropped 3 bases and J dropped 0; count of bases not matched to a gene: 6. Germline lookup yields CDR1 DFQATT and CDR2 SNEGSKA (reference sequence).

This clonotype was seen repeatedly, ten times or more. V is TRBV6-1 and J is TRBJ2-1; 14 nucleotides match TRBD2. The CDR3 consists of 17 residues. The germline CDR1 and CDR2 sequences are MNHNS and SASEGT. V dropped 5 bases and J dropped 7; count of bases not matched to a gene: 10. The CDR3 coding sequence is TGTGCCAGCAGTCTATCCGGGACTAGCGGGAGCAAGAATGAGCAGTTCTTC. Its protein product is CASSLSGTSGSKNEQFF.

The chain has TRBV7-2 and TRBJ2-3; tentatively, D is TRBD2 (6 bases). This CDR3 has 18 amino acids. V lost 2 bases, J lost 5 bases, and 23 bases lay in between. Germline assignment: CDR1 SGHTA and CDR2 FQGNSA. CDR3 residues: CASSLWLGWGRSVDTQYF. CDR3 DNA: TGTGCCAGCAGCTTATGGTTGGGGTGGGGGAGGTCCGTAGATACGCAGTATTTT.

V gene TRBV5-1 combines with J gene TRBJ2-2; 8 bases fit TRBD2. V lost 1 base, J lost 4 bases, and 3 bases stayed unmatched. The CDR3 is 15 residues long. In germline, CDR1 is SGHRS, CDR2 YFSETQ. The CDR3: CASSLSGSSTGELFF. CDR3 DNA sequence: TGCGCCAGCAGCTTGAGCGGGAGTAGCACCGGGGAGCTGTTTTTT.

This clonotype has at least ten counts. The chain carries TRBV11-2 and TRBJ2-2; D gene uncertain. The CDR3 is made up of 14 amino acids. Looked up from germline, CDR1 is SGHAT and CDR2 is FQNNGV. Trimming took off 5 bases at V and 3 bases at J, with 10 bases between the two ends. CDR3 protein: CASSLLGHTGELFF. For the CDR3, the DNA is TGTGCCAGCAGCCTCCTGGGCCACACCGGGGAGCTGTTTTTT.